Following are 2 T cell receptor beta chains from one sample sequenced in a study of T cell responses to AZD1222 COVID-19 vaccine. Profiling relied on immunoSEQ multiplex PCR, and the TCRdb table lists in-frame clones only, not all of them. Of 120,000 to 150,000 clones in the sample, 90% to 95% were seen once. The sample consisted of peripheral blood, taken on day 0 of AZD1222 vaccination. The receptors stem from an adult in good health.

The chain recombines TRBV6-5 with TRBJ1-2, with TRBD1 matching 7 bases. The V gene end was trimmed by 5 bases and the J gene end by 1 base; junction bases not matched to a gene: 7. CDR1 is MNHEY and CDR2 is SVGAGI in the germline V gene. The CDR3 contains 15 residues. The DNA of the CDR3 is TGTGCCAGCAGTCAACAGGGGCCTGATAACTATGGCTACACCTTC. Its protein product is CASSQQGPDNYGYTF.

This chain uses TRBV7-9 with TRBJ1-1; 7 bases are a match to TRBD1. Trimming removed 5 bases from V and 8 bases from J; junction bases left unmatched: 5. Germline V gene sequence: CDR1 SEHNR, CDR2 FQNEAQ (reference sequence). There are 12 residues in the CDR3. The CDR3, as DNA: TGTGCCAGCAGCCGAGGACAGGAGGAAGCTTTCTTT. This translates into CASSRGQEEAFF.